The present entry profiles one TCR beta chain with its context. No antigen is known for it. Base qualities were left out, and no much larger clone turns up one base away. Thawed unstimulated PBMCs were stained for CD3, CD4 and CD8 and FACS-sorted into CD3+CD4+ and CD3+CD8+ populations. All 8 studied subjects were randomized to immunosuppression withdrawal. Genomic DNA was isolated with the Qiagen DNeasy Blood and Tissue Kit. The sample is drawn from a study of T cell clones after liver transplantation (dated by TCRdb to about 2019). For the wider study: ITN030ST, the source of the samples, was a randomized trial that attempted immunosuppression withdrawal within 2 years of liver transplantation. Donor-reactive T cell clones were identified by TCRbeta sequencing following a pre-transplant mixed lymphocyte reaction and were subsequently tracked in post-transplant blood. Third party-reactive TCRbeta sequences from pre-transplant MLRs were also identified as an antigen-independent comparator for donor-reactive sequences. Three of the eight recipients were HCV-positive; the others were transplanted for non-autoimmune, non-viral indications. The subjects received no induction therapy and were kept on standard immunosuppression until randomization at 12-24 months post-transplant. Tolerance was defined as complete immunosuppression withdrawal for at least one year with no rise in liver enzymes beyond twice the upper limit of normal. Blood samples were taken pre-transplant, pre-randomization before withdrawal, and post-randomization after full withdrawal or failed withdrawal. The studied cohort comprised 8 liver transplant recipients, 3 classified as tolerant and 5 as non-tolerant.

Its CDR3 holds 16 amino acids, cysteine through phenylalanine. This entry keeps only the CDR3 DNA: 48 bases, framed from base 1. According to the germline V gene (reference sequence), CDR1 reads SGHNT and CDR2 reads YYREEE. Trimming costs V 3 bases and J 5 bases, and their ends lie 18 bases apart. High-throughput TCRbeta CDR3 sequencing of frozen genomic DNA was performed by immunoSEQ, with PCR amplification, mapping, bias correction and internal controls included. Processing in the source paper ran as follows. Productive rearrangements were kept, and unique TCRbeta sequences were defined by CDR3 nucleotide sequence plus V and J gene. For a sequence to be called donor-reactive, it needed a frequency of at least 0.01% and at least 5-fold expansion in CFSE-low cells compared with unstimulated pre-transplant cells. Minimum frequency thresholds were set for each subject based on the unstimulated sample with the lowest template count, ensuring at least 90% detection power. Jensen-Shannon divergence between the top 1000 TCRbeta sequences after and before transplant was used to measure repertoire turnover. Two-sided Fisher's exact tests were used to test for changes in how often donor-reactive sequences were detected. TCRdb provides this immuneACCESS table in a form limited to in-frame rearrangements. Some clones are lacking; in checked studies, under half of them reflect an unresolved V gene, and why the rest are absent is not known. V and J calls and clone size are those listed in that table; D and trimming were worked out from the DNA. The sample table records 77,000 or so clones; about 80% of these occur just once. About 0.79% of the sample comes from the top ten.

Overall study outcomes, separate from this receptor: Because no allograft tissue specimens were available, donor-reactive T cells may have migrated into the graft instead of being deleted. A significant post-transplant decrease in circulating donor-reactive CD4 TCRbeta sequences was observed in most of the 8 subjects, irrespective of tolerance or HCV status. The conclusions were considered preliminary, being limited by small, heterogeneous patient numbers and non-standardized post-transplant time points. A greater decline was seen for donor-reactive sequences than for third party-reactive sequences, suggesting partial antigen-specific deletion unrelated to withdrawal success. In a couple of subjects, low numbers of available donor cells limited the measurable donor-reactive repertoire. When repertoire turnover was taken into account, detection of donor-reactive sequences was significantly reduced in 7 of 8 subjects for CD4 and in 8 of 8 subjects for CD8.

The chain links TRBV5-4 with TRBJ2-1; no D gene can be assigned with confidence. The receptor comes from a human patient who received a liver transplant. Donor T cells from the graft may be present among the T cells after a transplant. The sample in question was CD4+ T cells from blood, obtained 12 months after liver transplant. The bases are TGTGCCAGCAGCTACGGATCCTCAAGGGTGGACAATGAGCAGTTCTTC. It encodes CASSYGSSRVDNEQFF. The full variable domain, completed from the reference TRBV5-4 and TRBJ2-1 proteins outside the CDR3, reads ETGVTQSPTHLIKTRGQQVTLRCSSQSGHNTVSWYQQALGQGPQFIFQYYREEENGRGNFPPRFSGLQFPNYSSELNVNALELDDSALYLCASSYGSSRVDNEQFFGPGTRLTVL.